These 14 T cell receptor beta chains came from one sample sequenced in a study of T cell responses to AZD1222 COVID-19 vaccine. Method: immunoSEQ multiplex PCR; TCRdb's copy keeps in-frame clones and lacks some. The table lists approximately 130,000 clones, just under 95% of them singletons, with 0.85% to 1.3% in the top ten. Here the sequenced sample was peripheral blood, taken 28 days after the second AZD1222 dose. These TCRs come from an adult who received the AZD1222 COVID-19 vaccine.

The gene calls are TRBV12-3 or TRBV12-4 and TRBJ2-7; possibly TRBD2 for D (7 bases). Between the trimmed V and J ends, which lost 3 bases and 6 bases, there was a span of 12 bases. This CDR3 region has 13 residues. The DNA for the CDR3 is TGTGCCAGCAGTTTTAGGGGGAGGGCCGAGCAGTACTTC. This translates into CASSFRGRAEQYF.

The chain joins TRBV10-2 to TRBJ2-1; D might be TRBD2 (5 bases). Germline lookup yields CDR1 WSHSY and CDR2 SAAADI. V lost 3 bases and J 3 bases, leaving 9 bases between the germline ends. The CDR3 length is 14 residues. The CDR3 loop is CASSEEDFYNEQFF. CDR3 nucleotides: TGCGCCAGCAGTGAAGAGGACTTCTACAATGAGCAGTTCTTC.

The chain joins TRBV9 to TRBJ1-1, with D perhaps TRBD1 (6 bases). Trimming took off 0 bases at V and 11 bases at J, with 11 bases between the two ends. Germline lookup yields CDR1 SGDLS and CDR2 YYNGEE. The CDR3 runs 12 residues. The CDR3 region has the DNA TGTGCCAGCAGCGTAGGAAAGGGGGAGGCTTTCTTT. It yields the protein CASSVGKGEAFF.

The rearrangement uses TRBV7-6 and TRBJ2-5; 7 bases agree with TRBD1. V shed 5 bases and J 3 bases; nucleotides not matched to a gene: 15. CDR3 length: 17 amino acids. Germline CDR1 and CDR2: SGHVS and FNYEAQ. The CDR3 is CASSTRDRDRAKETQYF. The CDR3 coding sequence is TGTGCCAGCAGCACACGCGATCGAGACAGGGCAAAAGAGACCCAGTACTTC.

The chain recombines TRBV11-3 with TRBJ1-4, with D perhaps TRBD1 (6 bases). CDR3 length: 15 amino acids. CDR1 is SGHNT and CDR2 is YENEEA in the germline V gene. Between the trimmed V and J ends, which lost 1 base and 8 bases, there was a span of 14 bases. The CDR3 nucleotides are TGTGCCAGCAGCTTAGGACAGGTCGAAGGAGAAAAACTGTTTTTT. Protein sequence: CASSLGQVEGEKLFF.

The chain links TRBV27 to TRBJ1-6, with D hard to call. CDR3 length: 13 amino acids. Germline V gene data show CDR1 as MNHEY and CDR2 as SMNVEV (reference sequence). V lost 5 bases and J lost 4, with 6 bases in between. In DNA, the CDR3 is TGTGCCAGCAGTGTACAGTATAATTCACCCCTCCACTTT. This translates into CASSVQYNSPLHF.

V is TRBV28 and J is TRBJ1-3, with 7 bases fitting TRBD1. Germline CDR1 MDHEN, CDR2 SYDVKM. There are 16 residues in the CDR3. V trimming: 4 bases; J trimming: 0 bases; junction bases outside the gene matches: 6. For the CDR3, the DNA is TGTGCCAGCAGTTGGGGGGGACAGCTCTCTGGAAACACCATATATTTT. Translated: CASSWGGQLSGNTIYF.

The chain is built from TRBV19 and TRBJ1-1; D possibly corresponds to TRBD1 (6 bases). This CDR3 comprises 14 residues. V shed 9 bases and J shed 0 bases, with 14 bases lying between them. Germline V gives CDR1 LNHDA, CDR2 SQIVND (reference sequence). The CDR3 DNA follows: TGTGCCAGCAACCTTGGACAGCTGAACACTGAAGCTTTCTTT. It is translated as CASNLGQLNTEAFF. Full variable domain (remainder filled in from reference TRBV19 and TRBJ1-1): DGGITQSPKYLFRKEGQNVTLSCEQNLNHDAMYWYRQDPGQGLRLIYYSQIVNDFQKGDIAEGYSVSREKKESFPLTVTSAQKNPTAFYLCASNLGQLNTEAFFGQGTRLTVV.

About this clone itself: The identical CDR3 is also encoded by other nucleotide sequences in the sample. The chain links TRBV27 to TRBJ2-7; a possible D gene is TRBD2 (6 bases). CDR3 length: 11 amino acids. Deletions cut 6 bases from V and 4 bases from J, with 7 bases between. The germline CDR1 and CDR2 sequences are MNHEY and SMNVEV (reference sequence). The CDR3 loop reads CASSGGYEQYF. DNA of the CDR3: TGTGCCAGCAGCGGGGGTTACGAGCAGTACTTC.

The rearrangement links TRBV7-3 to TRBJ1-6, with D unclear. The CDR3 is 14 amino acids. CDR1 and CDR2 (germline): SGHTA, FQGTGA. With 3 bases removed from V and 7 bases from J, the gap between germline ends came to 10 bases. Here the CDR3 DNA reads TGTGCCAGCAGCTTCGAAAGCCGGAATTCACCCCTCCACTTT. It translates to CASSFESRNSPLHF.

The rearrangement uses TRBV12-3 or TRBV12-4 and TRBJ2-2; tentative D call: TRBD2 (6 bases). CDR3 length: 12 residues. The V end was cut by 5 bases, the J end by 7 bases, with 8 bases between. CDR3 in DNA: TGTGCCAGCAGTGGGGACTTCGGGGAGCTGTTTTTT. Translated: CASSGDFGELFF.

This rearrangement joins TRBV18 to TRBJ2-1; 8 bases are a match to TRBD2. The V segment lost 0 bases and the J segment 2 bases; nucleotides outside the gene matches: 9. The CDR3 is 18 residues long. From germline, CDR1 is KGHSH and CDR2 LQKENI. The CDR3 sequence is CASSPPRVAGSPYNEQFF. The CDR3 DNA reads TGTGCCAGCTCACCACCGCGGGTAGCGGGATCCCCCTACAATGAGCAGTTCTTC. Drawing the rest from reference TRBV18 and TRBJ2-1, the complete variable domain is NAGVMQNPRHLVRRRGQEARLRCSPMKGHSHVYWYRQLPEEGLKFMVYLQKENIIDESGMPKERFSAEFPKEGPSILRIQQVVRGDSAAYFCASSPPRVAGSPYNEQFFGPGTRLTVL.

V gene TRBV7-2 combines with J gene TRBJ2-7; D unresolved. The CDR3 consists of 13 residues. The V end lost 4 bases, the J end lost 3 bases, and 10 bases lay between the germline ends. Germline V gene data show CDR1 as SGHTA and CDR2 as FQGNSA. CDR3 DNA: TGTGCCAGCAGCTCCCAAACCTTCTACGAGCAGTACTTC. Translating it yields CASSSQTFYEQYF.

This chain uses TRBV7-3 with TRBJ2-3; D unclear. This CDR3 is built from 12 residues. CDR1 is SGHTA and CDR2 is FQGTGA in the germline V gene. Trimming removed 3 bases at V and 2 bases at J, with 3 bases between. In DNA, the CDR3 is TGTGCCAGCAGCTTTCTCACAGATACGCAGTATTTT. This codes for CASSFLTDTQYF.